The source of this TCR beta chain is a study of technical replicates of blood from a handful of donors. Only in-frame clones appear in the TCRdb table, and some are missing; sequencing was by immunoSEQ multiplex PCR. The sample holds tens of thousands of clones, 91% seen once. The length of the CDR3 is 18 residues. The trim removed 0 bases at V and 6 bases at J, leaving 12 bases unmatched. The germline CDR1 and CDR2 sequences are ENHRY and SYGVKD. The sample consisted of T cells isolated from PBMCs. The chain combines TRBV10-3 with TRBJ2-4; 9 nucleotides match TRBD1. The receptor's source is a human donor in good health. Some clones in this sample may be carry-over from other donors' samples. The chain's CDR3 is CAISESDNRGQGRNIQYF. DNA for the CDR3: TGTGCCATCAGTGAGTCAGATAATCGGGGACAGGGAAGAAACATTCAGTACTTC.